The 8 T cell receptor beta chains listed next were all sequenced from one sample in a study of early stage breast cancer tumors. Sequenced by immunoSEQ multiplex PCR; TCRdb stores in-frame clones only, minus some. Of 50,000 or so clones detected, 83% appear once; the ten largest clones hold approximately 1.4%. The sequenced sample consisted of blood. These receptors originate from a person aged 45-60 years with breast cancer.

The CDR3 reads CASSLEAGGVYEQYF. Written as DNA, the CDR3 is TGTGCCAGCAGCTTAGAGGCGGGGGGGGTCTACGAGCAGTACTTC. This chain joins TRBV7-9 and TRBJ2-7, with 9 bases that match TRBD2. CDR1 is SEHNR and CDR2 is FQNEAQ in the germline V gene (reference sequence). The length of the CDR3 is 15 residues. The J segment lost 3 bases and the V segment lost 1 base, leaving 4 bases of the junction unmatched.

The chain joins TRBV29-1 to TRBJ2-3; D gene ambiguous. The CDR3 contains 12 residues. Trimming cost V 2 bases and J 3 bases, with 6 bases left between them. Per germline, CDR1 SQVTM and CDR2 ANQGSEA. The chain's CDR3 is CSVEHGTDTQYF. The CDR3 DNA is TGCAGCGTTGAACATGGAACAGATACGCAGTATTTT.

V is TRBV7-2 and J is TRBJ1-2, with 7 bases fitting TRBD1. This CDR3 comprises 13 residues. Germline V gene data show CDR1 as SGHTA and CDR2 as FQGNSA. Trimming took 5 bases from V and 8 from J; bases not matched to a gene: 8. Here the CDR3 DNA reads TGTGCCAGCAGCACGACAGGGAGGGAGGGCTACACCTTC. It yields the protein CASSTTGREGYTF.

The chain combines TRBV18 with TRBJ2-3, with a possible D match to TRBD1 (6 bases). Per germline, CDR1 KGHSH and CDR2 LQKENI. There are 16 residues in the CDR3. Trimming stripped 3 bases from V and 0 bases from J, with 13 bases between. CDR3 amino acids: CASSPDSFSSTDTQYF. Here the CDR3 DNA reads TGTGCCAGCTCACCGGACAGCTTTTCTAGCACAGATACGCAGTATTTT.

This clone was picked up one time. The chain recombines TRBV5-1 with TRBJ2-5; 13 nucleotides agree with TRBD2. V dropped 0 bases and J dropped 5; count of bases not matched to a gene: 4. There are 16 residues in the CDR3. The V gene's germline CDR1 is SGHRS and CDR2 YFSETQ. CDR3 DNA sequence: TGCGCCAGCAGCTTGGGACTAGCGGGAGGAAAGGAGACCCAGTACTTC. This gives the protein CASSLGLAGGKETQYF.

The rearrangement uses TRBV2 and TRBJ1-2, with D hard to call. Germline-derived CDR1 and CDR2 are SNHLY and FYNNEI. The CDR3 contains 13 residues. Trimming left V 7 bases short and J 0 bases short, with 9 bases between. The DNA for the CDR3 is TGTGCCAGCACTATCGGGACTAACTATGGCTACACCTTC. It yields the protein CASTIGTNYGYTF.

The CDR3 spells CASSSIAGVATDTQYF. As DNA, the CDR3 is TGTGCCAGCAGTTCAATAGCGGGAGTGGCAACAGATACGCAGTATTTT. This chain uses TRBV6-6 with TRBJ2-3; 9 bases align to TRBD2. V was clipped by 4 bases and J by 3 bases; unmatched bases: 8. Germline V gives CDR1 MNHNY, CDR2 SVGAGI (reference sequence). This CDR3 contains 16 residues.

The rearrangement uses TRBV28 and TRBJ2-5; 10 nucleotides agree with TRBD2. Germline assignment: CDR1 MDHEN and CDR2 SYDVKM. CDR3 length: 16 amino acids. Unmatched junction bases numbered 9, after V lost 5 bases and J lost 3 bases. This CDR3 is CASSPHGLAGEETQYF. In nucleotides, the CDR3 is TGTGCCAGCAGTCCCCACGGCCTAGCGGGGGAAGAGACCCAGTACTTC.